This paragraph covers one T cell receptor (beta chain) sequence. This record comes from a study of blood T cell repertoires in COVID-19. Study-level information: The study drew acute and convalescent COVID-19 samples from the United States, Italy and Spain. T cells, B-cell-depleted T cells, or PBMCs supplied cDNA or gDNA.

Original handling: Cell counts per sample came from amplifying reference gene primers. Sequencing used immunoSEQ multiplex PCR; TCRdb keeps in-frame clones, though not all of them. The D gene and trimming were derived from the DNA, and the V and J assignments and clone size from that table. The sample includes about 400,000 clones, about nine tenths of them seen just once. Germline V CDR1 and CDR2: SGHRS, YFSETQ. This CDR3 contains 15 residues. Trimming removed 4 bases from V and 2 bases from J; junction bases left unmatched: 6. Input material: peripheral blood. The V gene is TRBV5-1, the J gene TRBJ2-7; TRBD1 matches at 10 bases. The TCR sequence derives from a woman under 40 with active or convalescent COVID-19. CDR3 sequence reads: CASSTGTGDTYEQYF. CDR3 nucleotide sequence: TGCGCCAGCAGCACCGGGACAGGGGACACCTACGAGCAGTACTTC.